The T cell receptor beta chain described here comes from a study of cytomegalovirus exposure and HLA in healthy donors. General observations from the study: Later analysis identified several of the most significant clusters that appeared linked to common viral pathogens. According to a later analysis, donors in an Asian-associated ancestry cluster reportedly had fewer N-insertions than the roughly 670-donor mean.

Vbeta (60) and Jbeta (13) primers were used in the PCR. Sequencing was performed with immunoSEQ multiplex PCR; in TCRdb, only in-frame clones are kept and a portion is missing. The table shows 180,000 or so clones, with 75% occurring only once. V was pared by 6 bases and J by 3 bases, with 18 bases between. Germline CDR1 MDHEN, CDR2 SYDVKM. The CDR3 sequence is 15 residues long. Notes on this clone: Its antigen is currently unknown.

The sample comprised PBMCs. This receptor was taken from a middle-aged woman in good health and CMV-seropositive. The chain joins TRBV28 to TRBJ2-7; D possibly corresponds to TRBD2 (5 bases). The CDR3 reads CASSSRGRIVYEQYF. The CDR3 nucleotides are TGTGCCAGCAGCTCCCGTGGGAGAATAGTCTACGAGCAGTACTTC. Full variable domain (rest looked up from reference TRBV28 and TRBJ2-7): DVKVTQSSRYLVKRTGEKVFLECVQDMDHENMFWYRQDPGLGLRLIYFSYDVKMKEKGDIPEGYSVSREKKERFSLILESASTNQTSMYLCASSSRGRIVYEQYFGPGTRLTVT.